Below, one TCR beta chain is given with its context. There is no known antigen for this receptor. Qualities for individual bases were not recorded, and no much larger clone is one base off. The cohort was made up of roughly 670 healthy bone marrow donors. All cohort members were sampled while nominally healthy, although unrecorded immune exposures were likely present. The donor tested CMV seropositive and was one of the 289 seropositive cohort members. A peripheral blood sample was collected from each donor, and TCR beta sequencing was performed on peripheral blood mononuclear cells. Genomic DNA extraction from the blood cell samples was performed with the Qiagen DNeasy Blood Extraction Kit. Measured from the cysteine to the phenylalanine, the CDR3 is 15 residues long. Left in the record is the CDR3 DNA by itself, 45 bases read in frame from the first base. V is pared back by 1 base and J by 4 bases, with 12 bases lying between the germline termini. The germline V gene (reference sequence) gives CDR1 as LNHDA and CDR2 as SQIVND.

The sample belongs to a study of cytomegalovirus exposure and HLA in healthy donors (dated by TCRdb to about 2017). For context, the study as a whole: In an earlier analysis of 587 of the donors, around 290 Gb of sequence data and 120 million or so unique TCR beta sequences from 180 million or so T cells were reported. About 300 gigabases of sequencing data and around 88 million unique TCR sequences made up an early release that covered 500 to 650 HLA-typed donors. Of the roughly 390 genotyped donors, 65% to 90% fell in the genetic ancestry cluster associated with self-reported Caucasian donors. The study was designed to test whether signatures of past pathogen exposure could be identified by cataloging public T cell receptors. The study profiled the T cell repertoires of fewer than 850 subjects by immunosequencing and related them to cytomegalovirus serostatus. In addition to the first cohort of 666 subjects, a separate validation cohort of 120 different subjects was used. The study combined high-throughput TCR immunosequencing, statistical association of individual TCRs with disease status, and machine learning to predict cytomegalovirus infection status. To study patterns of TCR occurrence, a later analysis re-analyzed previously published TCR beta repertoires from 500 to 850 donors and added high-resolution HLA genotyping. In the later analysis, no new phenotypic data were used to find candidate immune exposures; instead, reliance was placed on TCR beta sequences and their occurrence across donors. An earlier analysis of nearly 600 of the donors applied high-throughput TCR beta sequencing to assess whether each TCR beta V gene segment acted as functional or pseudogenic. Alongside the repertoire data, information on donor age, sex, ethnicity and CMV serostatus was compiled. A later genetic analysis used genome-wide SNP genotypes for about 60% of the roughly 700 donors, treating that subset as a discovery cohort. All discovery cohort repertoires had been generated using a single sequencing platform. Both class I and class II loci were covered by HLA typing, at four-digit resolution. Typing coverage differed by locus: A, B, C, DRB1 and DQB1 were typed in roughly 629-640 donors, DQA1 in around 500, DPA1 in some 610, and DPB1 in just under 490. Because of strong linkage in the cohort, four or five DR-DQ haplotypes were treated as single units for association and clustering. Among almost 400 genotyped donors of the cohort, an average of approximately 240,000 unique TCR beta nucleotide sequences were sequenced per donor, 15% to 20% of them non-productive. What the work shows at the level of the full study, not this receptor alone: A cluster of highly shared sequence variants was judged likely to be a technical artifact of the sequencing pipeline. In a later analysis, several top co-occurrence clusters were reported to appear linked to parvovirus B19, influenza, CMV and Epstein-Barr virus. According to a later analysis, TCR association rates differed among HLA loci, with DRB1 alleles showing the most associated TCRs and HLA-C alleles showing the fewest. Linkage disequilibrium might explain the correlated functional status among segregating V segments, but an unknown experimental factor could not be ruled out. When HLA alleles, especially DR and DQ, strongly co-occurred, attributing TCR associations to individual alleles was difficult. A further reported finding was that TCR beta sequences accurately predicted the HLA-A and HLA-B alleles for most subjects in the first cohort. A later genetic analysis reported fewer N-insertions in productive TCRs among donors in an Asian-associated ancestry cluster than the roughly 690-donor mean. In vitro tests confirmed that a few of the cytomegalovirus-associated TCR beta chains recognize cytomegalovirus antigens. A later analysis found that most CMV-associated TCR beta chains appeared HLA-restricted, with HLA associations seemingly driven largely by CMV exposure. Cytomegalovirus status was reported to be diagnosed by the classifier with high specificity and sensitivity in both the original and validation cohorts. According to the authors, the approach could potentially be generalized to other disease states and immunological phenotypes. The cohort was sequenced for TCR beta chains only, and without alpha or paired-chain data the features that could be detected were limited. Some IMGT-functional V segments, including TRBV6-2 and TRBV6-3, could not be told apart with the 87-base-pair reads, so those segments were excluded. For the cohort, immune exposure information was limited to CMV serostatus. Specific HLA alleles were associated with some 15,000 TCR beta sequences at a false discovery rate of 0.05 in a later analysis. In an earlier analysis of about 550 of the donors, most TCR beta V segments were observed in productive rearrangements about 90% or about 30% of the time, broadly matching IMGT annotations. A total of about 150 TCR beta chains were listed by the study as associated with cytomegalovirus. Approximately 18 rarely observed V segments, including chromosome 9 orphons, were excluded from the earlier analysis of 550 to 700 of the donors because counts were too low. A later analysis found that HLA-associated TCR beta chains were more clonally expanded and had lower generation probabilities than equally common non-associated chains. A later genetic analysis associated a missense DCLRE1C variant with V-gene and J-gene trimming of TCR beta chains, and an independent cohort replicated the association. Most TCR sequences were observed very rarely across donors, whereas some public TCRs were present in many individuals. Presence/absence analyses assumed roughly uniform sequencing depth across donors, an assumption that may not hold. HLA typing was unavailable for some donors at each locus, so association tests used only the typed subset.

The protocol used for the library was the immunoSEQ multiplex PCR assay. A mixture of 60 forward primers for TCR Vbeta segments and 13 reverse primers for TCR Jbeta segments was used in the multiplex PCR. The CDR3 region of rearranged TCR beta genes was amplified from genomic DNA by a multiplex PCR assay. Amplified TCR beta libraries were sequenced as 87-base-pair reads on the Illumina HiSeq System. On the study's bioinformatics: A later analysis tallied 75 million to 95 million unique TCR beta chains across the 666 repertoires, and about 12 million of those chains were shared by two or more donors. To remove PCR and sequencing errors, raw reads were error-corrected and collapsed into unique sequences using a nearest-neighbor algorithm that merged closely related sequences. V, D and J gene segments were assigned by aligning CDR3 sequences to IMGT reference sequences. For a sequence to be retained, at least a six-nucleotide match to both a V gene segment and a J gene segment was required. Rearrangements were classified as productive when the CDR3 lacked stop codons and remained in frame with V and J, and all other rearrangements were classified as non-productive. Following IMGT convention, CDR3 was defined as the stretch from the second conserved V-encoded cysteine to the conserved J-encoded phenylalanine. Sequences without an unambiguous match to a single V gene segment were excluded from the earlier analysis of almost 600 of the donors. In an earlier analysis of 450 to 750 of the donors, a V segment was called functional when productive rearrangements were above 56.7%, and segregating when the standard deviation between donors exceeded 5%. A statistical classification framework was built for diagnosing cytomegalovirus status from the catalog of TCR beta chain sequences. A later analysis assigned V and J genes by comparing TCR nucleotide sequences with IMGT/GENE-DB human TR gene sequences. A later analysis assigned CDR3 sequences and most-parsimonious VDJ recombination scenarios with the TCRdist pipeline. In a later analysis, each TCR beta chain was defined by its CDR3 amino acid sequence together with its V-gene family, and reads without a unique V-gene family were excluded. As a way to deal with suspected cross-contamination and a sequencing artifact, a later analysis dropped 640 or so nucleotide sequences that were highly shared and had low generation probability. A later analysis calculated a clonal expansion index for each public chain from normalized within-repertoire ranks of inferred template counts. In a later analysis, generation probabilities were computed with a VDJ recombination model fitted to out-of-frame rearrangements, and the resulting probabilities were checked against IGoR. Hypergeometric tests were used in a later analysis to score TCR-TCR, TCR-HLA and TCR-CMV co-occurrence, with a repertoire-size bias correction applied to the TCR pairs. In a later analysis, false discovery rates were estimated by permuting HLA or CMV assignments 20 times. In a later analysis, co-occurring TCRs were grouped using DBSCAN, and TCRdist sequence similarity was added for clustering within HLA-allele-positive subsets. For co-occurrence clustering, repertoires with fewer than 30,000 or more than 120,000 public chains were excluded, along with about five repertoires with anomalous nucleotide sharing. Drawn from immuneACCESS, this table holds only the in-frame rearrangements with V and J called that TCRdb kept. Clones are partly lost; checked studies trace under half to an unresolved V gene and leave the rest unexplained. V, J and clone size are taken as reported in that table, and D and trimming were inferred from the DNA itself. The sample table records over 100,000 clones; less than 80% of these occur just once. Of the sample, around 4.2% falls within the top ten clones.

The rearrangement combines TRBV19 with TRBJ2-3, and the D gene may be TRBD1, 5 bases matching. This sequence was found in a man aged 45-60 years in good health and CMV-seropositive. Sequencing was done on a sample of PBMCs. The nucleotides read TGTGCCAGTAGTATAGGCGCAGGGTTCCCAGATACGCAGTATTTT. It encodes CASSIGAGFPDTQYF.